These T cell receptor beta chains were read from a single sample in a study of early T cells in non-severe SARS-CoV-2 infection. TCRdb re-derived calls from the 5' RACE reads in MiXCR, one entry per CDR3 protein. The profile shows tens of thousands of distinct CDR3 sequences, around 9.7% of them singletons. The sample taken for sequencing was whole blood. The source is an adult who was a healthcare worker with PCR-confirmed SARS-CoV-2 infection or an uninfected control (not recorded which). The CDR3 runs from the conserved cysteine through the conserved F or W. Fields, in order: J gene, V gene, clone size, D gene, CDR3 protein, CDR3 DNA. A D gene is named only where the DNA matches it firmly. Clone size is stated in some rows and not others, as once, few, many or a class when expanded.

>TRBJ2-3|TRBV3-1|.|.
CASSRGRGDRRKQYF
TGTGCCAGCAGCCGGGGAAGGGGAGACCGGCGGAAGCAGTATTTT
>TRBJ1-3|TRBV6-6|few|.
CASSLGHLNSGNTIYF
TGTGCCAGCAGTCTTGGACACCTCAACTCTGGAAACACCATATATTTT
>TRBJ1-6|TRBV13|many|TRBD1
CASSSDRGGDNSPLHF
TGTGCCAGCAGCTCCGACAGGGGTGGGGATAATTCACCCCTCCACTTT
>TRBJ2-3|TRBV20-1|few|.
CSAPSSVLAGAWLTDTQYF
TGCAGTGCTCCGTCTTCCGTTTTGGCGGGGGCATGGCTGACAGATACGCAGTATTTT
>TRBJ2-5|TRBV11-2|.|.
CASSPGSRETQYF
TGTGCCAGCAGCCCAGGGTCACGGGAGACCCAGTACTTC
>TRBJ2-7|TRBV18|.|.
CASSPGTDSYEQYF
TGTGCCAGCTCACCCGGGACTGATTCCTACGAGCAGTACTTC
>TRBJ1-2|TRBV5-1|.|.
CASSLDTDGYTF
TGCGCCAGCAGCTTAGATACCGATGGCTACACCTTC
>TRBJ2-7|TRBV12-3/TRBV12-4|many|.
CASRFSGQRSYEQYF
TGTGCCAGCAGGTTCTCCGGGCAACGTTCCTACGAGCAGTACTTC
>TRBJ2-5|TRBV3-1|few|.
CASSQDKSPETQYF
TGTGCCAGCAGCCAAGATAAATCCCCAGAGACCCAGTACTTC
>TRBJ1-1|TRBV29-1|.|.
CSAEGVNTEAFF
TGCAGCGCCGAGGGGGTGAACACTGAAGCTTTCTTT
>TRBJ1-1|TRBV12-3/TRBV12-4|few|.
CASSPGLNTEAFF
TGTGCCAGCAGCCCCGGATTGAACACTGAAGCTTTCTTT
>TRBJ1-2|TRBV30|many|TRBD1
CAWRRTGSYGYTF
TGTGCCTGGAGACGGACAGGGAGCTATGGCTACACCTTC
>TRBJ2-2|TRBV27|few|.
CASLPWDGGELFF
TGTGCCAGCCTACCCTGGGACGGCGGGGAGCTGTTTTTT
>TRBJ2-5|TRBV12-3/TRBV12-4|few|TRBD2
CASSLGSGGGFGTQYF
TGTGCCAGCAGTTTAGGTAGCGGGGGGGGATTTGGGACCCAGTACTTC
>TRBJ2-3|TRBV12-3/TRBV12-4|many|.
CASSLKDTQYF
TGTGCCAGCAGTTTGAAAGATACGCAGTATTTT
>TRBJ2-3|TRBV12-3/TRBV12-4|medium-sized|.
CASRASVTDTQYF
TGTGCCAGCAGAGCTAGCGTCACAGATACGCAGTATTTT
>TRBJ2-3|TRBV7-9|few|TRBD2
CASSRSSGGTDTQYF
TGTGCCAGCAGCCGCTCTAGCGGAGGCACAGATACGCAGTATTTT
>TRBJ1-5|TRBV30|.|.
CAWSVFDSNQPQHF
TGTGCCTGGAGTGTCTTTGATAGCAATCAGCCCCAGCATTTT
>TRBJ2-2|TRBV19|few|.
CASSITGSGELFF
TGTGCCAGTAGTATAACTGGGTCCGGGGAGCTGTTTTTT
>TRBJ2-1|TRBV27|few|.
CASSSAPSYNEQFF
TGTGCCAGCAGTTCCGCGCCGTCCTACAATGAGCAGTTCTTC
>TRBJ2-1|TRBV3-1|.|.
CASSQVRGGGVF
TGTGCCAGCAGCCAAGTTCGGGGTGGAGGGGTCTTC
>TRBJ1-2|TRBV3-1|.|TRBD1
CASSQNSGGRYTF
TGTGCCAGCAGCCAAAATTCAGGGGGAAGGTACACCTTC
>TRBJ2-7|TRBV12-3/TRBV12-4|.|.
CASSRGGTTSYEQYF
TGTGCCAGCAGTCGAGGGGGGACTACCTCCTACGAGCAGTACTTC
>TRBJ2-7|TRBV18|.|.
CASSPQGVSFSEQYF
TGTGCCAGCTCACCACAGGGAGTCAGTTTCTCCGAGCAGTACTTC
>TRBJ2-3|TRBV2|few|.
CASSEHRERHTQYF
TGTGCCAGCAGTGAGCACAGGGAGAGACATACGCAGTATTTT
>TRBJ1-4|TRBV4-2|many|TRBD1
CASSHYRGRGEKLFF
TGTGCCAGCAGCCACTACAGGGGGCGAGGTGAAAAACTGTTTTTT
>TRBJ2-1|TRBV5-4|.|.
CASSLGGGAENEQFF
TGTGCCAGCAGCTTGGGAGGGGGGGCTGAGAATGAGCAGTTCTTC
>TRBJ1-5|TRBV4-1|.|.
CASSQEFSSNQPQHF
TGCGCCAGCAGCCAAGAGTTCAGTAGCAATCAGCCCCAGCATTTT
>TRBJ2-1|TRBV27|few|.
CASSPLRGPPYNEQFF
TGTGCCAGCAGTCCATTACGGGGGCCCCCCTACAATGAGCAGTTCTTC
>TRBJ1-6|TRBV12-3/TRBV12-4|few|TRBD1
CASSFRGTAISPLHF
TGTGCCAGCAGTTTCAGGGGGACAGCGATTTCACCCCTCCACTTT
>TRBJ1-6|TRBV3-1|few|.
CASSQDGNSPLHF
TGTGCCAGCAGCCAAGACGGAAATTCACCCCTCCACTTT
>TRBJ2-7|TRBV2|many|.
CASSPDSLSYEQYF
TGTGCCAGCAGTCCTGACAGCCTCTCCTACGAGCAGTACTTC
>TRBJ1-1|TRBV3-1|few|.
CASRPGAMNTEAFF
TGTGCCAGCAGGCCGGGGGCGATGAACACTGAAGCTTTCTTT
>TRBJ1-4|TRBV7-9|.|.
CASSFPRNEKLFF
TGTGCCAGCAGCTTTCCGCGAAATGAAAAACTGTTTTTT
>TRBJ1-2|TRBV12-3/TRBV12-4|few|.
CASSLSAGSSGYTF
TGTGCCAGCAGTTTAAGTGCGGGGTCTAGTGGCTACACCTTC
>TRBJ2-2|TRBV27|.|TRBD2
CASSLGLAVGGELFF
TGTGCCAGCAGTCTCGGACTAGCGGTGGGCGGGGAGCTGTTTTTT
>TRBJ1-2|TRBV3-1|few|.
CASSHAGPTAGGYTF
TGTGCCAGCAGCCATGCAGGGCCCACGGCTGGTGGCTACACCTTC
>TRBJ2-7|TRBV10-3|many|.
CATNRDTYEQYF
TGTGCCACTAACAGGGACACCTACGAGCAGTACTTC
>TRBJ2-3|TRBV5-1|many|.
CASSRSGETDTQYF
TGCGCCAGCAGCCGGAGTGGGGAGACGGATACGCAGTATTTT
>TRBJ2-1|TRBV29-1|.|TRBD1
CSQGAHEQFF
TGCAGCCAGGGGGCACATGAGCAGTTCTTC
>TRBJ2-7|TRBV10-3|many|TRBD1
CAIRGQGAGEQYF
TGTGCCATCAGGGGACAGGGGGCGGGCGAGCAGTACTTC
>TRBJ2-5|TRBV18|.|.
CASSPRTAASETQYF
TGTGCCAGCTCACCAAGGACCGCTGCGAGCGAGACCCAGTACTTC
>TRBJ2-7|TRBV10-3|.|.
CAIGVGKSYEQYF
TGTGCCATCGGGGTAGGAAAGTCCTACGAGCAGTACTTC
>TRBJ2-1|TRBV3-1|many|TRBD2
CASSRVLGTSGVNEQFF
TGTGCCAGCAGCCGAGTTTTGGGGACTAGCGGGGTTAATGAGCAGTTCTTC
>TRBJ2-3|TRBV12-3/TRBV12-4|.|.
CASSLIDSDTQYF
TGTGCCAGCAGTTTAATAGATTCAGATACGCAGTATTTT
>TRBJ1-1|TRBV7-6|many|.
CASSVGPLDAEAFF
TGTGCCAGCAGCGTAGGGCCTCTTGACGCTGAAGCTTTCTTT